This is a list of T cell receptor beta chains from one sample in a study. MiXCR was run by TCRdb on the RT-PCR reads, yielding one entry per CDR3 protein. The table lists approximately 720,000 distinct CDR3 sequences, 13% to 15% of them singletons. Sequences were obtained from memory CD4+ T cells from blood. These receptors were taken from a female donor in good health, serving as a healthy control. Both conserved end residues are part of each CDR3. Each record gives: J gene, D gene, clone size, V gene, CDR3 protein, CDR3 DNA. D genes are given only for firm matches. Clone size appears in some rows only: once, few, many, or a class for an expanded clone.

TRBJ2-5	TRBD1	many	TRBV7-9	CASSPRGTGWQETQYF	TGTGCCAGCAGCCCCAGGGGGACAGGGTGGCAAGAGACCCAGTACTTC
TRBJ2-7	TRBD1	-	TRBV3-1	CASSRRTGDTEQYF	TGTGCCAGCAGCCGCCGGACAGGGGATACCGAGCAGTACTTC
TRBJ2-7	-	few	TRBV3-1	CASSHHAGTASPAYEQYF	TGTGCCAGCAGCCACCACGCCGGGACTGCCTCACCCGCCTACGAGCAGTACTTC
TRBJ2-3	-	few	TRBV5-4	CASSLVLGLGTDTQYF	TGTGCCAGCAGCTTGGTACTAGGTTTGGGCACAGATACGCAGTATTTT
TRBJ1-1	-	few	TRBV6-5	CASSYRGQVAFF	TGTGCCAGCAGTTACAGGGGACAAGTAGCTTTCTTT
TRBJ1-1	-	few	TRBV7-2	CASSPHRDTEAFF	TGTGCCAGCAGCCCACACAGGGACACTGAAGCTTTCTTT
TRBJ1-2	TRBD1	many	TRBV7-6	CASSAGGGYGYTF	TGTGCCAGCAGCGCAGGGGGCGGCTATGGCTACACCTTC
TRBJ2-7	-	many	TRBV6-5	CASKKGRFLYEQYF	TGTGCCAGCAAAAAGGGGCGGTTCCTGTACGAGCAGTACTTC
TRBJ2-5	TRBD2	few	TRBV15	CATSRGQAGGWQETQYF	TGTGCCACCAGCAGAGGACAAGCGGGAGGTTGGCAAGAGACCCAGTACTTC
TRBJ2-1	-	many	TRBV7-2	CASSLASVGSSYNEQFF	TGTGCCAGCAGCTTAGCCTCTGTAGGTAGCTCCTACAATGAGCAGTTCTTC
TRBJ1-5	-	few	TRBV6-6	CASSGGGDSNQPQHF	TGTGCCAGCAGTGGGGGGGGAGATAGCAATCAGCCCCAGCATTTT
TRBJ1-2	-	many	TRBV6-5	CASMSTRGGYTF	TGTGCCAGCATGTCTACTCGAGGGGGCTACACCTTC
TRBJ2-1	TRBD2	few	TRBV30	CAWSPGRAGRDEQFF	TGTGCCTGGAGTCCCGGGAGGGCCGGTAGGGATGAGCAGTTCTTC
TRBJ2-1	-	few	TRBV7-3	CASSFVGSYNEQFF	TGTGCCAGCAGCTTTGTTGGCTCCTACAATGAGCAGTTCTTC
TRBJ1-6	-	-	TRBV20-1	CSARYQLFNSPLHF	TGCAGTGCGCGTTACCAGCTGTTTAATTCACCCCTCCACTTT
TRBJ2-5	-	many	TRBV3-1	CASSQEERSETQYF	TGTGCCAGCAGCCAAGAAGAGAGGAGTGAGACCCAGTACTTC
TRBJ2-2	-	few	TRBV7-2	CASSYWGRGPIGELFF	TGTGCCAGCAGCTATTGGGGTCGGGGGCCGATCGGGGAGCTGTTTTTT
TRBJ1-5	TRBD1	many	TRBV18	CASSGQGGDNQPQHF	TGTGCCAGCTCGGGACAGGGGGGCGACAATCAGCCCCAGCATTTT
TRBJ2-5	TRBD1	many	TRBV20-1	CSPHRGEETQYF	TGCAGCCCCCACAGGGGTGAAGAGACCCAGTACTTC
TRBJ2-2	-	few	TRBV11-2	CASSLLAGEDTGELFF	TGTGCCAGCAGCTTATTGGCAGGGGAGGACACCGGGGAGCTGTTTTTT
TRBJ2-5	TRBD2	-	TRBV15	CATSRGGGERDETQYF	TGTGCCACCAGCAGAGGGGGCGGTGAGCGGGATGAGACCCAGTACTTC
TRBJ2-3	-	-	TRBV18	CASSPSIASTDTQYF	TGTGCCAGCTCACCGTCCATTGCTAGCACAGATACGCAGTATTTT
TRBJ2-3	TRBD2	many	TRBV7-2	CASSLSGLDDTQYF	TGTGCCAGCAGCTTGTCGGGACTAGACGATACGCAGTATTTT
TRBJ2-1	TRBD2	-	TRBV24-1	CATSDSTSVNPYNEQFF	TGTGCCACCAGTGACTCCACTAGCGTCAATCCCTACAATGAGCAGTTCTTC
TRBJ2-5	TRBD2	few	TRBV7-2	CASSPLGAGGGETQYF	TGTGCCAGCAGCCCCTTAGGAGCGGGGGGCGGGGAGACCCAGTACTTC
TRBJ2-2	-	few	TRBV7-2	CASSSRSYTGELFF	TGTGCCAGCAGCTCGCGGTCGTACACCGGGGAGCTGTTTTTT
TRBJ2-1	TRBD2	few	TRBV7-6	CASSLDLASGSLGQFF	TGTGCCAGCAGCTTAGATCTAGCTAGCGGGTCTTTGGGGCAGTTCTTC
TRBJ2-1	-	few	TRBV15	CATSRDPGLFTFDEQFF	TGTGCCACCAGCAGAGATCCCGGGTTATTTACGTTTGATGAGCAGTTCTTC
TRBJ1-4	TRBD1	-	TRBV7-2	CASSAWTGTNEKLFF	TGTGCCAGCAGCGCTTGGACAGGAACTAATGAAAAACTGTTTTTT
TRBJ2-7	TRBD1	many	TRBV27	CASSWDREAYEQYF	TGTGCCAGCAGTTGGGACAGGGAGGCCTACGAGCAGTACTTC
TRBJ2-7	TRBD1	few	TRBV5-6	CASSLGRGPRSSYEQYF	TGTGCCAGCAGCTTGGGCAGGGGGCCAAGGAGCTCCTACGAGCAGTACTTC
TRBJ2-7	-	-	TRBV20-1	CSAPGTVIEQYF	TGCAGTGCTCCCGGGACTGTTATAGAGCAGTACTTC
TRBJ2-6	-	-	TRBV4-2	CASSQDDRGAGANVLTF	TGTGCCAGCAGCCAAGATGATCGGGGCGCTGGGGCCAACGTCCTGACTTTC
TRBJ1-6	TRBD1	-	TRBV5-6	CASSRGQGSALHF	TGTGCCAGCAGTCGCGGACAGGGCTCGGCCCTCCACTTT
TRBJ1-1	-	many	TRBV6-6	CASSYPQNTEAFF	TGTGCCAGCAGTTACCCCCAAAACACTGAAGCTTTCTTT
TRBJ1-5	TRBD1	many	TRBV27	CASSPGQGVRGQHF	TGTGCCAGCAGTCCGGGACAGGGGGTAAGGGGCCAGCATTTT
TRBJ2-6	-	-	TRBV15	CATSGGNSGANVLTF	TGTGCCACCAGCGGGGGGAACTCTGGGGCCAACGTCCTGACTTTC
TRBJ1-6	-	few	TRBV4-1	CASSQDWGDSPLHF	TGCGCCAGCAGCCAAGATTGGGGTGATTCACCCCTCCACTTT
TRBJ2-7	-	-	TRBV5-6	CASSPWPSYEQYF	TGTGCCAGCAGCCCCTGGCCGTCGTACGAGCAGTACTTC
TRBJ2-7	TRBD2	-	TRBV25-1	CASRGLDRYYEQYF	TGTGCCAGCAGGGGACTAGACAGATACTACGAGCAGTACTTC
TRBJ2-2	-	few	TRBV10-2	CASVGGTFSNTGELFF	TGCGCCAGCGTTGGGGGAACATTTTCGAACACCGGGGAGCTGTTTTTT